This T cell receptor (beta chain) was retrieved from a study of cytotoxic CD8 clonotypes in ibrutinib-treated CLL. Study outcomes and limitations: T-cell clonality at baseline went above that of age-matched healthy donors and rose and fell with circulating CD8+ T-cell counts.

Comments on this clone: Its antigen is not known.

The data were produced by immunoSEQ multiplex PCR, yet TCRdb's version contains in-frame clones alone and is incomplete. The sample comprises 150,000 to 250,000 clones, 55% to 85% of which are singletons, and roughly 12% rests with the top ten. V was trimmed by 0 bases and J by 2 bases, leaving 8 bases between them. This CDR3 has 14 residues. From germline, CDR1 is KGHSH and CDR2 LQKENI. The V gene is TRBV18, the J gene TRBJ2-7, with D unresolved. The clonotype comes from a human donor with chronic lymphocytic leukemia. The sequenced sample was PBMCs, obtained after 24 months of ibrutinib treatment. CDR3 DNA sequence: TGTGCCAGCTCACCACCTCGGCCCCCCTACGAGCAGTACTTC. Translation gives CASSPPRPPYEQYF.